What follows is one T cell receptor (beta chain) and its context. Its cognate antigen is unknown. The data were obtained in a study of shared clonotypes between healthy human individuals. Study details: CD8 memory received one plate per donor, CD8 naive two, CD4 memory three and CD4 naive three.

Trimming cost V 7 bases and J 6 bases, with 9 bases left between them. CDR1 and CDR2 (germline): MNHNS, SASEGT. The CDR3 is 11 residues long. Naive CD8 isolation took CD45RO-negative cells positively selected for CCR7 and excluded terminally differentiated effector memory CD45RA+ cells. Findings and limits, study-wide: Approximately 5% of naive CD4 clonotypes were shared across several donors. How much donors shared clonotypes was expected to be affected by sequencing depth. The study generally estimated greater richness for naive than memory subsets.

TCRdb's table, derived via immunoSEQ multiplex PCR, lists solely in-frame clones and lacks some. The sample carries roughly 550,000 clones, about 95% recorded once. V gene TRBV6-1 combines with J gene TRBJ1-1; possibly TRBD1 for D (5 bases). Sequencing was carried out using naive CD8+ T cells sorted from blood. The receptor comes from a woman younger than 45 in good health. CDR3 sequence reads: CASKGAAEAFF. In DNA, the CDR3 is TGTGCCAGCAAAGGGGCCGCTGAAGCTTTCTTT.